This T cell receptor (beta chain) was obtained from a study of T cell responses to AZD1222 COVID-19 vaccine. About the research overall: The analysis combined second doses at about 4 or about 12 weeks.

Germline V gene sequence: CDR1 MDHEN, CDR2 SYDVKM. This CDR3 contains 16 residues. V dropped 2 bases and J dropped 2 bases, with 15 bases sitting between them. TCRdb keeps only in-frame clones here, not all; method: immunoSEQ multiplex PCR. This sample yields 150,000 or so clones, of which 90% are seen a single time; about 19% belongs to the top ten. This clone turned up a few times. The target antigen is unknown. Study-wide results and caveats: After two AZD1222 doses, spike-specific TCR breadth and depth rose versus day 0. White British donors predominated, females outnumbered males, and clonal diversity was possibly underestimated.

The chain is built from TRBV28 and TRBJ2-5, with D perhaps TRBD1 or TRBD2 (5 bases each). The TCR was taken from an adult in good health. The specimen comprised peripheral blood, sampled on day 0 of AZD1222 vaccination. DNA for the CDR3: TGTGCCAGCAGTTTAGAGGGGCGAGACACTCAAGAGACCCAGTACTTC. This gives the protein CASSLEGRDTQETQYF.